This T cell receptor beta chain was captured by sequencing in a study of T-cell memory formation after mild COVID-19. On the study more broadly: TCR clustering was largely donor specific. Study findings and constraints: Pre-infection memory already had some responding clones, implying cross-reactive memory joined. The main location of contracting CD4+ clones was CM and EM, and that of contracting CD8+ clones was EMRA.

A note on this clonotype: Its antigen is not identified.

Constant-segment primers served in 5'RACE that generated TCR alpha and TCR beta cDNA libraries bearing sample barcodes and UMIs. From the 5' RACE reads, TCRdb called clonotypes with MiXCR, one entry per CDR3 protein. Of 210,000 or so distinct CDR3 sequences listed, roughly 30% are singletons. V lost 7 bases, J lost 2 bases, and 16 bases lay in between. Germline lookup yields CDR1 SNHLY and CDR2 FYNNEI. The CDR3 has 15 amino acids. The source of this sequence is an adult woman who had mild COVID-19 (a few samples of this study predate the infection). Cell type and time point are not known. The chain is built from TRBV2 and TRBJ2-3; no clear D gene. The material sequenced was PBMCs or a T cell subset sorted from them (not recorded which). Written as DNA, the CDR3 is TGTGCCAGCACCGACCGGCTTAGGCCCACAGATACGCAGTATTTT. Encoded protein: CASTDRLRPTDTQYF.